These 21 T cell receptor beta chains share one sample of origin, sequenced in a study of cytomegalovirus exposure and HLA in healthy donors (dated by TCRdb to the late 2010s). Libraries were prepared through the immunoSEQ multiplex PCR assay. The multiplex PCR relied on a mix of 60 forward primers for TCR Vbeta segments and 13 reverse primers for TCR Jbeta segments. TCRdb mirrors the immuneACCESS table, restricted to in-frame sequences. Some clones are absent from its copies; in checked studies, under half trace to an unresolved V gene, and the reason for the others is unknown. The sample data list about 100,000 clones, and roughly 84% of these were observed just once. More than 0.95% of the sample is held by the ten biggest clonotypes. Sequencing input: PBMCs. The receptors derive from a woman between 18 and 30 years old in good health and CMV-seronegative.

The rearrangement joins TRBV30 to TRBJ2-1; TRBD1 aligns across 8 bases. In germline, CDR1 is GTSNPN, CDR2 SVGIG (reference sequence). With V trimmed by 3 bases and J by 10 bases, 20 bases remained unmatched. The CDR3 has 17 amino acids. The DNA for the CDR3 is TGTGCCTGGAGGTCTACCGTTGGGACAGGACCCTTTAGGGAGCAGTTCTTC. This gives the protein CAWRSTVGTGPFREQFF. The whole variable domain, remainder taken from reference TRBV30 and TRBJ2-1, is SQTIHQWPATLVQPVGSPLSLECTVEGTSNPNLYWYRQAAGRGLQLLFYSVGIGQISSEVPQNLSASRPQDRQFILSSKKLLLSDSGFYLCAWRSTVGTGPFREQFFGPGTRLTVL.

The chain uses TRBV7-6 and TRBJ2-1; D perhaps matches TRBD2 (7 bases). The V end was cut by 1 base, the J end by 8 bases, with 27 bases between. The CDR3 is 19 residues long. The germline V gene encodes CDR1 SGHVS and CDR2 FNYEAQ. CDR3 sequence: CASSLVGAGRGTSVYEQFF. The DNA of the CDR3 is TGTGCCAGCAGCTTAGTGGGGGCTGGGCGGGGGACTTCGGTTTATGAGCAGTTCTTC. The entire variable domain, with the rest obtained from reference TRBV7-6 and TRBJ2-1, is as follows: GAGVSQSPRYKVTKRGQDVALRCDPISGHVSLYWYRQALGQGPEFLTYFNYEAQQDKSGLPNDRFSAERPEGSISTLTIQRTEQRDSAMYRCASSLVGAGRGTSVYEQFFGPGTRLTVL.

The table lists this clone with a few counts. CDR3 bases: TGTGCCAGCAGCCGCGAACAGGGTTCCTACAATGAGCAGTTCTTC. Amino acid sequence: CASSREQGSYNEQFF. The genes are TRBV6-4 and TRBJ2-1, with D possibly TRBD1 on 6 matching bases. This CDR3 contains 15 residues. Germline V lookup: CDR1 MRHNA, CDR2 SNTAGT. V lost 6 bases and J 1 base, leaving 13 bases between the germline ends.

There are a few counts of this clone. The rearrangement uses TRBV10-3 and TRBJ1-4, with D perhaps TRBD1 (6 bases). Germline-derived CDR1 and CDR2 are ENHRY and SYGVKD. The V gene lost 4 bases and the J gene lost 5 bases, with 14 bases spanning the gap. This CDR3 spans 15 amino acids. The CDR3 spells CAISAAQGWNEKLFF. The CDR3 nucleotides read TGTGCCATCAGTGCCGCACAGGGATGGAATGAAAAACTGTTTTTT.

The chain employs TRBV18 and TRBJ2-1, with 10 bases aligning to TRBD2. CDR1 and CDR2 from the germline V gene are KGHSH and LQKENI. Trimming took 2 bases from V and 5 from J; bases not matched to a gene: 6. CDR3 length: 16 residues. The CDR3 region has the DNA TGTGCCAGCTCACCAGGGCTAGCGGGAGCCCACAATGAGCAGTTCTTC. This gives the protein CASSPGLAGAHNEQFF.

This chain joins TRBV7-8 and TRBJ2-7; D is uncertain. This CDR3 is built from 14 residues. V lost 7 bases and J 7 bases, leaving 20 bases between the germline ends. In germline, CDR1 is SGHVS, CDR2 FQNEAQ. The CDR3 spells CASTWAGSDREQYF. CDR3 bases: TGTGCCAGCACGTGGGCAGGCTCCGATAGGGAGCAGTACTTC.

This sequence joins TRBV7-2 and TRBJ2-7; D is ambiguous. The CDR3 totals 11 residues. The V end was cut by 5 bases, the J end by 4 bases, with 6 bases between. Per germline, CDR1 SGHTA and CDR2 FQGNSA. CDR3 residues: CASSLQYEQYF. CDR3 nucleotides: TGTGCCAGCAGCCTCCAGTACGAGCAGTACTTC.

This clone was found a few times. The chain is built from TRBV28 and TRBJ1-1; 9 bases agree with TRBD1. In germline, CDR1 is MDHEN, CDR2 SYDVKM. The ends lost 2 bases at V and 4 bases at J; junction bases unmatched: 2. The CDR3 runs to 14 residues. The CDR3 here is CASSLQDRGTEAFF. In DNA, the CDR3 is TGTGCCAGCAGTTTACAGGACAGGGGCACTGAAGCTTTCTTT.

J is TRBJ2-1 and V is TRBV5-1; 8 bases are shared with TRBD2. Germline CDR1 and CDR2: SGHRS and YFSETQ. Losses at the gene ends were 7 bases for V and 2 bases for J; bases not matched to a gene: 14. This CDR3 region has 17 residues. CDR3 protein: CASRLYGSGNPYNEQFF. CDR3 nucleotides: TGCGCCAGCCGGCTTTACGGTAGCGGGAATCCCTACAATGAGCAGTTCTTC.

This clone has only a few counts. The V and J genes are TRBV2 and TRBJ2-1; 9 nucleotides match TRBD2. Germline assignment: CDR1 SNHLY and CDR2 FYNNEI. This CDR3 comprises 16 residues. The trim removed 6 bases at V and 7 bases at J, leaving 13 bases unmatched. Written as DNA, the CDR3 is TGTGCCAGCAGAAGCAGTAGCGGGAGTAGAGCGAATGAGCAGTTCTTC. Its translation: CASRSSSGSRANEQFF.

This clone turned up a few times. The gene calls are TRBV4-3 and TRBJ2-3; 8 bases agree with TRBD2. The germline V gene has CDR1 LGHNA and CDR2 YSLEER. Losses at the gene ends were 1 base for V and 0 bases for J; bases not matched to a gene: 9. The CDR3 extends over 18 amino acids. Here the CDR3 reads CASSQGRAERGSTDTQYF. The CDR3 DNA reads TGCGCCAGCAGCCAAGGAAGAGCGGAGCGGGGGAGCACAGATACGCAGTATTTT.

J is TRBJ2-3 and V is TRBV30, with a possible D match to TRBD2 (5 bases). V was clipped by 2 bases and J by 2 bases, with 11 bases between them. This CDR3 contains 14 residues. CDR1 GTSNPN and CDR2 SVGIG come from the germline V gene (reference sequence). CDR3 nucleotides: TGTGCCTGGAGTAAGGGCGGGTCCACAGATACGCAGTATTTT. It translates to CAWSKGGSTDTQYF. The full variable domain, in which reference TRBV30 and TRBJ2-3 provide the parts outside the CDR3, is SQTIHQWPATLVQPVGSPLSLECTVEGTSNPNLYWYRQAAGRGLQLLFYSVGIGQISSEVPQNLSASRPQDRQFILSSKKLLLSDSGFYLCAWSKGGSTDTQYFGPGTRLTVL.

V gene TRBV30 combines with J gene TRBJ2-7; perhaps TRBD1 as D (5 bases). CDR3 length: 12 residues. V was pared by 3 bases and J by 4 bases, with 10 bases between. Germline V CDR1 and CDR2: GTSNPN, SVGIG (reference sequence). The CDR3 DNA follows: TGTGCCTGGAGCGAAGGGGTGTACGAGCAGTACTTC. This translates into CAWSEGVYEQYF.

The gene calls are TRBV5-4 and TRBJ1-6; unclear D gene. The CDR3 is 16 amino acids. CDR1 SGHNT and CDR2 YYREEE come from the germline V gene (reference sequence). Trimming removed 1 base at V and 2 bases at J, with 10 bases between. The CDR3 here is CASSLRVGTYNSPLHF. The CDR3 DNA sequence: TGTGCCAGCAGCTTGCGCGTCGGGACCTATAATTCACCCCTCCACTTT.

This chain uses TRBV29-1 with TRBJ2-1; D might be TRBD1 (5 bases). The germline CDR1 and CDR2 sequences are SQVTM and ANQGSEA. V lost 0 bases to trimming and J lost 6 bases, with 6 bases between them. The CDR3 length is 12 residues. CDR3 nucleotides: TGCAGCGTTGAAGACAGGGTCAATGAGCAGTTCTTC. Encoded protein: CSVEDRVNEQFF.

The chain joins TRBV19 to TRBJ2-7; D remains ambiguous. The CDR3 runs 13 residues. V lost 5 bases and J 3 bases, leaving 11 bases between the germline ends. CDR1 LNHDA and CDR2 SQIVND come from the germline V gene (reference sequence). The CDR3 is CASSLTVLYEQYF. CDR3 DNA: TGTGCCAGTAGTCTCACAGTCCTCTACGAGCAGTACTTC. The full variable domain, its missing parts supplied by reference TRBV19 and TRBJ2-7, is DGGITQSPKYLFRKEGQNVTLSCEQNLNHDAMYWYRQDPGQGLRLIYYSQIVNDFQKGDIAEGYSVSREKKESFPLTVTSAQKNPTAFYLCASSLTVLYEQYFGPGTRLTVT.

The rearrangement joins TRBV7-8 to TRBJ1-5; 7 bases align to TRBD1. CDR1 and CDR2 from the germline V gene are SGHVS and FQNEAQ. Losses at the gene ends were 5 bases for V and 7 bases for J; bases not matched to a gene: 5. The CDR3 covers 13 residues. This CDR3 reads CASSGGTEQPQHF. The CDR3 DNA reads as TGTGCCAGCAGCGGAGGGACAGAACAGCCCCAGCATTTT.

This clone was recorded only once. The chain couples TRBV5-1 to TRBJ2-1, with TRBD2 matching over 14 bases. V was pared by 3 bases and J by 6 bases, with 5 bases of the junction left unmatched. CDR1 SGHRS and CDR2 YFSETQ come from the germline V gene. This CDR3 comprises 16 residues. CDR3 amino acids: CASSSLTSGGVNEQFF. CDR3 coding DNA: TGCGCCAGCAGCTCCCTGACTAGCGGGGGGGTCAATGAGCAGTTCTTC.

For the CDR3, the DNA is TGCAGCGTCGATGCCGGGACAGGGGAGGCAGATACGCAGTATTTT. Protein product: CSVDAGTGEADTQYF. The chain carries TRBV29-1 and TRBJ2-3; 10 positions agree with TRBD1. V lost 6 bases and J lost 4; bases outside the gene matches: 10. The germline V gene has CDR1 SQVTM and CDR2 ANQGSEA. The CDR3 totals 15 residues.

The chain has TRBV19 and TRBJ2-5; 8 nucleotides align to TRBD2. The V segment lost 6 bases and the J segment 4 bases; nucleotides outside the gene matches: 4. Germline V gene data show CDR1 as LNHDA and CDR2 as SQIVND (reference sequence). This CDR3 comprises 13 residues. The CDR3 DNA reads as TGTGCCAGTAGGGCGGGAGGAAGAGAGACCCAGTACTTC. This gives the protein CASRAGGRETQYF.

The chain recombines TRBV2 with TRBJ2-1; 7 nucleotides agree with TRBD2. CDR3 size: 14 residues. V was pared by 4 bases and J by 7 bases, with 7 bases of the junction left unmatched. The V gene's germline CDR1 is SNHLY and CDR2 FYNNEI. Here the CDR3 DNA reads TGTGCCAGCAGTGCCCCTAGCGGCCTGAATGAGCAGTTCTTC. Translated: CASSAPSGLNEQFF. Full variable domain (remainder filled in from reference TRBV2 and TRBJ2-1): EPEVTQTPSHQVTQMGQEVILRCVPISNHLYFYWYRQILGQKVEFLVSFYNNEISEKSEIFDDQFSVERPDGSNFTLKIRSTKLEDSAMYFCASSAPSGLNEQFFGPGTRLTVL.